The T cell receptor (beta chain) described here comes from a study of beta chain features in type 1 diabetes. Findings and caveats of the study: All four CD4+ subsets of Type 1 diabetes patients contained TCRB CDR3s that were moderately but significantly shorter. Reduced insertions and increased deletions marked VDJ junctions in type 1 diabetes patients. Within patients, naive, central memory and Treg TCRB repertoires seemed more similar than within healthy donors.

Remarks on this clone: Its target is not known.

After removal of 5 bases from V and 2 bases from J, the junction contained 12 bases not matched to a gene. Per the germline V gene, CDR1 is SGHVS and CDR2 is FNYEAQ. This CDR3 contains 16 residues. The authors reverse transcribed all of the isolated RNA, so sequencing captured expressed TCRB transcripts. Using immunoSEQ multiplex PCR, the repertoire was profiled, and TCRdb retains in-frame clones only, with some absent. Of over 200,000 clones in the sample, about a tenth were seen once. The chain joins TRBV7-6 to TRBJ2-7; 7 nucleotides match TRBD2. Sequenced input: naive CD4+ T cells from blood. The receptor was derived from a man between 25 and 39 years old with type 1 diabetes. Written as DNA, the CDR3 is TGTGCCAGCAGCCCCACGGAAGCGGGGAAACCCTACGAGCAGTACTTC. Protein sequence: CASSPTEAGKPYEQYF.